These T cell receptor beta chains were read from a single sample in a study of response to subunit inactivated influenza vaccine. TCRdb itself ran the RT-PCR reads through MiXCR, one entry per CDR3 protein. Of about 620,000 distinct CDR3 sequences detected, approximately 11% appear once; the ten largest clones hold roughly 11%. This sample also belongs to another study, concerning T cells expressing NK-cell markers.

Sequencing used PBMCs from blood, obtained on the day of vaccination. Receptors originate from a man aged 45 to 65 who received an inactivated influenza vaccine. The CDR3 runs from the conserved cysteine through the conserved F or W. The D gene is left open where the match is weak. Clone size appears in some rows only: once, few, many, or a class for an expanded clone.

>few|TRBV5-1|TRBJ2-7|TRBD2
CASSLASRGRDYEQYF
TGCGCCAGCAGCTTGGCCAGTCGTGGGAGGGACTACGAGCAGTACTTC
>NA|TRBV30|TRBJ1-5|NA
CAWSVGPNQPQHF
TGTGCCTGGAGTGTTGGGCCAAATCAGCCCCAGCATTTT
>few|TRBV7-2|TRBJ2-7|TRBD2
CASSFTSGASREQYF
TGTGCCAGCAGCTTCACTAGCGGGGCTTCGCGGGAGCAGTACTTC
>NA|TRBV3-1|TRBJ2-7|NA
CASSQPEEGQYF
TGTGCCAGCAGCCAACCGGAAGAGGGGCAGTACTTC
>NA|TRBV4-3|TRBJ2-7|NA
CASSQVLGPYEQYF
TGCGCCAGCAGCCAAGTCCTCGGGCCCTACGAGCAGTACTTC
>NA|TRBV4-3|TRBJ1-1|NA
CASSHMGQGEAFF
TGCGCCAGCAGCCATATGGGGCAGGGAGAAGCTTTCTTT
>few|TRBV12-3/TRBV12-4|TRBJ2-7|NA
CASSLGSEGFYEQYF
TGTGCCAGCAGTTTAGGCTCGGAGGGGTTTTACGAGCAGTACTTC
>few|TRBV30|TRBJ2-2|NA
CAWSRAGELFF
TGTGCCTGGAGTAGGGCCGGGGAGCTGTTTTTT
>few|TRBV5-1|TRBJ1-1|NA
CASSLGTAYEAFF
TGCGCCAGCAGCTTGGGGACAGCGTATGAAGCTTTCTTT
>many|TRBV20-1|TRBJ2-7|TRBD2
CSAQNTAGGRYEQYF
TGCAGTGCGCAGAACACCGCGGGAGGCCGATACGAGCAGTACTTC
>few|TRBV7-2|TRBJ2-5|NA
CASSSDWAGTQYF
TGTGCCAGCAGTTCCGACTGGGCTGGGACCCAGTACTTC
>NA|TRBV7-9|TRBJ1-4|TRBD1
CASSQTGGLGNEKLFF
TGTGCCAGCAGCCAGACAGGGGGCTTGGGTAATGAAAAACTGTTTTTT
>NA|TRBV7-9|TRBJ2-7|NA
CASSRQTGIYEQYF
TGTGCCAGCAGCCGACAAACCGGGATTTACGAGCAGTACTTC
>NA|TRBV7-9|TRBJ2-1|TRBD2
CASSLGREEQFF
TGTGCCAGCAGCTTAGGGCGGGAGGAGCAGTTCTTC
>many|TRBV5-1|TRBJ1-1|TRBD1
CASSSGQANTEAFF
TGTGCCAGCAGCTCGGGACAGGCGAACACTGAAGCTTTCTTT
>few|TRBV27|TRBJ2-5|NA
CASSFWGTQETQYF
TGTGCCAGCAGTTTCTGGGGAACACAAGAGACCCAGTACTTC
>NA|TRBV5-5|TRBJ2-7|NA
CASSYDRSSYEQYF
TGTGCCAGCAGCTATGACAGATCATCCTACGAGCAGTACTTC
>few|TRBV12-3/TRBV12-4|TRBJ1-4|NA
CASGAGGNNEKLFF
TGTGCCAGCGGCGCCGGGGGTAATAATGAAAAACTGTTTTTT
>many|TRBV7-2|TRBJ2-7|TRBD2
CASSFGEGYEQYF
TGTGCCAGCAGTTTTGGGGAGGGCTACGAGCAGTACTTC
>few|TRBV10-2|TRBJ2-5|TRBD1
CASSAQGFGETQYF
TGCGCCAGCAGCGCACAGGGGTTTGGGGAGACCCAGTACTTC
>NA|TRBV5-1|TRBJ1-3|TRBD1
CASSQTGTGGNTIYF
TGCGCCAGCAGCCAAACCGGGACAGGGGGAAACACCATATATTTT
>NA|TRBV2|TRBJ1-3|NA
CASRMRTFGNTIYF
TGTGCCAGCAGAATGAGGACATTTGGAAACACCATATATTTT
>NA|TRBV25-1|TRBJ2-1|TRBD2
CASSARSGRSYNEQFF
TGTGCCAGCAGTGCCCGTAGCGGGAGATCCTACAATGAGCAGTTCTTC
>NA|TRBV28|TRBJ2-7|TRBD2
CASRGGLAGSGEQYF
TGTGCCAGCAGGGGAGGGCTAGCGGGATCGGGGGAGCAGTACTTC
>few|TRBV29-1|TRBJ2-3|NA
CSVEGFGSTDTQYF
TGCAGCGTCGAGGGTTTTGGGAGCACAGATACGCAGTATTTT
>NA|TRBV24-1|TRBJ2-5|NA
CATSDLSDPSSQQYF
TGTGCCACCAGTGATTTGTCGGACCCATCCTCGCAGCAGTACTTC
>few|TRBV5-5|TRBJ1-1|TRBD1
CASSLIGPGTGMNTEAFF
TGTGCCAGCAGCTTGATAGGTCCCGGGACAGGTATGAACACTGAAGCTTTCTTT
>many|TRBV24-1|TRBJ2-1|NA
CATSDFPNEQFF
TGTGCCACCAGTGATTTCCCTAATGAGCAGTTCTTC
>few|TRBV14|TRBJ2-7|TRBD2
CASSLSVPKTSGETYEQYF
TGTGCCAGCAGTCTATCTGTTCCAAAGACTAGCGGGGAAACCTACGAGCAGTACTTC
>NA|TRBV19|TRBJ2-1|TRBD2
CASTSLAGVFNEQFF
TGTGCCAGTACATCTCTAGCGGGAGTATTTAATGAGCAGTTCTTC
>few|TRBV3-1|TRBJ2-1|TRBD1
CASSHPDRENEQFF
TGTGCCAGCAGCCACCCGGACAGGGAAAATGAGCAGTTCTTC
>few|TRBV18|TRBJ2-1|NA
CASSGLASFNEQFF
TGTGCCAGCTCCGGGCTGGCATCCTTCAATGAGCAGTTCTTC
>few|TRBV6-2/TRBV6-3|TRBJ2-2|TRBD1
CASRTGGNTGELFF
TGTGCCAGCAGGACAGGGGGCAACACCGGGGAGCTGTTTTTT
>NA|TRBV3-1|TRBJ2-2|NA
CASSQDVTRNTGELFF
TGTGCCAGCAGCCAAGACGTGACGAGAAACACCGGGGAGCTGTTTTTT
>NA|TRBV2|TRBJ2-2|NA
CASSEMAITGELFF
TGTGCCAGCAGTGAAATGGCAATTACCGGGGAGCTGTTTTTT
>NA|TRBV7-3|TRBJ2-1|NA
CASSLSSPNEQFF
TGTGCCAGCAGCTTAAGTAGCCCTAATGAGCAGTTCTTC
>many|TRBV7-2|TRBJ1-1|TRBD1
CASRSTGGTEAFF
TGTGCCAGCAGGTCCACAGGGGGCACTGAAGCTTTCTTT
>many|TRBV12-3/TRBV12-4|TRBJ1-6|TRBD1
CASSGDSTYNSPLHF
TGTGCCAGCAGTGGGGACAGCACCTATAATTCACCCCTCCACTTT
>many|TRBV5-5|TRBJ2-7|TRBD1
CASSLAGTGGYEQYF
TGCGCCAGCAGCTTGGCCGGGACAGGGGGCTACGAGCAGTACTTC
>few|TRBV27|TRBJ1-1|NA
CASSPDSWRVAEAFF
TGTGCCAGCAGTCCGGACAGTTGGCGGGTCGCTGAAGCTTTCTTT
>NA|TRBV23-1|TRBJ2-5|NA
CASSHLVPRGVFQETQYF
TGCGCCAGCAGTCATCTGGTACCCCGGGGCGTCTTCCAAGAGACCCAGTACTTC
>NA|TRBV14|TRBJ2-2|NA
CASSQRGFPSTGELFF
TGTGCCAGCAGCCAGAGGGGATTTCCTTCGACCGGGGAGCTGTTTTTT
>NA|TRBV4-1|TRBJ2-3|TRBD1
CASSQVLTGGNADTQYF
TGCGCCAGCAGCCAAGTTCTGACAGGGGGGAATGCGGATACGCAGTATTTT
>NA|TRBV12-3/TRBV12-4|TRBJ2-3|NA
CASSSRSMGTDTQYF
TGTGCCAGCAGTTCCAGGTCAATGGGCACAGATACGCAGTATTTT
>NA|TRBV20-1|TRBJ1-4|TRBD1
CSARAGTGLSNEKLFF
TGCAGTGCTAGGGCCGGGACAGGGCTCTCTAATGAAAAACTGTTTTTT